The present TCR beta chain was sequenced within a study of technical replicates of blood from several donors. Here immunoSEQ multiplex PCR was the method, and the copy in TCRdb shows in-frame clones only, minus some. Found here are some 60,000 clones, roughly 86% of them singletons; the top ten hold about 5.2%. Per the germline V gene, CDR1 is SGHKS and CDR2 is YYEKEE (reference sequence). Between the trimmed V and J ends, which lost 0 bases and 2 bases, there was a span of 8 bases. The CDR3 runs 14 residues. The sequenced sample was PBMCs. This chain uses TRBV5-5 with TRBJ1-2; TRBD1 might be the D (5 bases). This sequence was found in a human donor in good health. Some clones in this sample may be carry-over from other donors' samples. The CDR3 region is CASSLAGGNYGYTF. The CDR3 region has the DNA TGTGCCAGCAGCTTGGCCGGGGGGAACTATGGCTACACCTTC.